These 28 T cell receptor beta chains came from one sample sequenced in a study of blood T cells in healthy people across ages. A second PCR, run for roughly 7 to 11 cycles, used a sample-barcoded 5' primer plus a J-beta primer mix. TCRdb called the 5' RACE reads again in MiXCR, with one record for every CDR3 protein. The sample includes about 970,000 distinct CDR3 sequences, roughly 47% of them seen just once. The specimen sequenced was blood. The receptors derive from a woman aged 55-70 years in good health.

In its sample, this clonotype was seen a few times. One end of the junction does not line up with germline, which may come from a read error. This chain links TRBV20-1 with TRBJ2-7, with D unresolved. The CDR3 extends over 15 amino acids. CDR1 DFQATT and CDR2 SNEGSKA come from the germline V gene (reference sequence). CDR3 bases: TGCAGTGTTAGAGCGAGGAGCTTGAGCTCCTACGAGCAGTACTTC. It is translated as CSVRARSLSSYEQYF.

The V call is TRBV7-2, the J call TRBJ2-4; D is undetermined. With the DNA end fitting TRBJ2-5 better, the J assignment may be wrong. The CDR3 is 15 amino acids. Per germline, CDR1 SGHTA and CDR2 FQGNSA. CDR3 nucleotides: TGTGCCAGCAGCTTAGCGATCGGCCCCGAAGAGACCCAGTACTTC. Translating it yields CASSLAIGPEETQYF.

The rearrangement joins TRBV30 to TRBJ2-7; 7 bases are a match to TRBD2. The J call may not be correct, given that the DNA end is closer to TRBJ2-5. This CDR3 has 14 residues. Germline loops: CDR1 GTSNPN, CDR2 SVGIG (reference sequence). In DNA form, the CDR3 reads TGTGCCTGGAGTGAGCTCGGGGGGTGGGAGACCCAGTACTTC. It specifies CAWSELGGWETQYF.

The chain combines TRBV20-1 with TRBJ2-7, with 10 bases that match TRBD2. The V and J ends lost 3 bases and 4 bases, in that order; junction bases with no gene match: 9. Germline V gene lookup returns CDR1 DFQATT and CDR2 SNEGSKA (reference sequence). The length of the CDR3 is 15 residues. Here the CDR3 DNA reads TGCAGTGCTAGCCCCGCTAGCGGGAGTTTGTACGAGCAGTACTTC. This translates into CSASPASGSLYEQYF.

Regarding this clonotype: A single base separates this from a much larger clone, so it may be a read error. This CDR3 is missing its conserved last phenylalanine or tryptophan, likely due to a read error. The DNA for the CDR3 is TGCAGCGTTGCCAGCGGCCAAGAGACCCAGTACCTC. It encodes CSVASGQETQYL. The chain uses TRBV29-1 and TRBJ2-5; D is perhaps TRBD2 (5 bases). This CDR3 has 12 residues. The ends were cut back, 4 bases at V and 1 base at J, with 7 bases in the middle. Germline-derived CDR1 and CDR2 are SQVTM and ANQGSEA.

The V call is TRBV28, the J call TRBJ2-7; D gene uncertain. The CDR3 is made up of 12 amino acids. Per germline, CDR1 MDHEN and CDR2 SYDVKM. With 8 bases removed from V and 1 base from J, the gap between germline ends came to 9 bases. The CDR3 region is CASGPGSYEQYF. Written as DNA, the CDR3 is TGTGCCAGCGGACCAGGTTCCTACGAGCAGTACTTC.

CDR3 nucleotides: TGCGCCAGCAGCCCAGGGGGCACGGCGACCCTCTATGGCTACACCTTC. Translating it yields CASSPGGTATLYGYTF. The chain recombines TRBV4-1 with TRBJ1-2, with 8 bases matching TRBD1. The V gene end was trimmed by 4 bases and the J gene end by 4 bases; junction bases not matched to a gene: 11. Germline V gives CDR1 MGHRA, CDR2 YSYEKL. There are 16 residues in the CDR3.

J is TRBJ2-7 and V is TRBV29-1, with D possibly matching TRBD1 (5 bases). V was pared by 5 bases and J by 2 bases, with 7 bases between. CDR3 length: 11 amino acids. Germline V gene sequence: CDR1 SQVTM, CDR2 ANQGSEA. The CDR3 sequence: CSVRTTYEQYF. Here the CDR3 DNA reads TGCAGCGTTCGGACAACCTACGAGCAGTACTTC.

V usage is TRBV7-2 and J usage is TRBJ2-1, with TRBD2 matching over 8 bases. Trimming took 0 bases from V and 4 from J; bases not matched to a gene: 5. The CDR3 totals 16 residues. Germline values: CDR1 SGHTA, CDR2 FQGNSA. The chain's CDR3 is CASSLAAGGAYNEQFF. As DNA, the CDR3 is TGTGCCAGCAGCTTAGCGGCGGGAGGAGCATACAATGAGCAGTTCTTC. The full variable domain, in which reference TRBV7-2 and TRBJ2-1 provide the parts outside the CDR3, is GAGVSQSPSNKVTEKGKDVELRCDPISGHTALYWYRQSLGQGLEFLIYFQGNSAPDKSGLPSDRFSAERTGGSVSTLTIQRTQQEDSAVYLCASSLAAGGAYNEQFFGPGTRLTVL.

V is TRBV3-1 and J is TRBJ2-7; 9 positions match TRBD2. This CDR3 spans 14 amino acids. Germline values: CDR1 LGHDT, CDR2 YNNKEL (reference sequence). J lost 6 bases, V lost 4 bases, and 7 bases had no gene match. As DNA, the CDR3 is TGTGCCAGCAGCCTTAGCGGGAGCGCAGGCGAGCAGTACTTC. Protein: CASSLSGSAGEQYF.

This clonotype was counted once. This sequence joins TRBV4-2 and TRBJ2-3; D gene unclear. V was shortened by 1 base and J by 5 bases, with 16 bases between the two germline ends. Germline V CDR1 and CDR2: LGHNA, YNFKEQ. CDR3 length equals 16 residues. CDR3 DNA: TGTGCCAGCAGCCAAGGCAAATTTGGCTTACAAGATACGCAGTATTTT. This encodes CASSQGKFGLQDTQYF.

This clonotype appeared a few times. CDR3 residues: CAISERGETQYF. CDR3 nucleotide sequence: TGTGCCATCAGTGAGCGGGGCGAGACCCAGTACTTC. This chain connects TRBV10-3 to TRBJ2-5; D tentatively fits TRBD1 or TRBD2 (5 bases each). Trimming pared 2 bases from V and 5 bases from J, leaving 6 bases between. This CDR3 is 12 amino acids long. Germline V gene sequence: CDR1 ENHRY, CDR2 SYGVKD.

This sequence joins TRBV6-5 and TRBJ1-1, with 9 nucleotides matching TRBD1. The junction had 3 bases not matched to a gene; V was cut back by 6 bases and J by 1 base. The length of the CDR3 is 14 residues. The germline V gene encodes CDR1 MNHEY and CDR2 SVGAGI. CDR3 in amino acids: CASRPDRGNTEAFF. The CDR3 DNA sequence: TGTGCCAGCAGACCGGACAGGGGGAACACTGAAGCTTTCTTT.

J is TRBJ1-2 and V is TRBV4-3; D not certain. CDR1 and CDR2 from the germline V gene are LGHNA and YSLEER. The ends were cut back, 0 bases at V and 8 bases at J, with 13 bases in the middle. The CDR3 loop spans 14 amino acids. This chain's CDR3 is CASSQEVTAFGYTF. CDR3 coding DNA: TGCGCCAGCAGCCAAGAGGTGACGGCGTTCGGCTACACCTTC.

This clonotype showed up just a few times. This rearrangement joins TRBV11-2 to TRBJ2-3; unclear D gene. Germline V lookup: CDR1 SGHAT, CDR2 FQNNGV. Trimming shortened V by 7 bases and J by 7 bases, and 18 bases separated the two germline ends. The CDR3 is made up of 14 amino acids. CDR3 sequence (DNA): TGTGCCAGCACCTCTCACACTCTACCGAATACGCAGTATTTT. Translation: CASTSHTLPNTQYF.

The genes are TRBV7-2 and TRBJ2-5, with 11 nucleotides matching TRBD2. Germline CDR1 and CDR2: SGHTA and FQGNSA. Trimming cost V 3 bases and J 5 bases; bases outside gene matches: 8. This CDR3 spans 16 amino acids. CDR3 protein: CASSFSGRATGETQYF. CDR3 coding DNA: TGTGCCAGCAGCTTTAGCGGGAGGGCCACGGGCGAGACCCAGTACTTC.

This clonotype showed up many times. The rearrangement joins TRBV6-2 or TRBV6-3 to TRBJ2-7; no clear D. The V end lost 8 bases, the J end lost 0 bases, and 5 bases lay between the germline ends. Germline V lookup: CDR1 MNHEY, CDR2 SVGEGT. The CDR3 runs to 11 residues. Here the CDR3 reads CASGISYEQYF. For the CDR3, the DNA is TGTGCCAGCGGGATCTCCTACGAGCAGTACTTC.

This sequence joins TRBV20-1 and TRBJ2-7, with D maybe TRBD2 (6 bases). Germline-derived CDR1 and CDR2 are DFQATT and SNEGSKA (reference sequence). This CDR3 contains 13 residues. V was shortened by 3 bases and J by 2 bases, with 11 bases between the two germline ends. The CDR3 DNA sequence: TGCAGTGCTAGGGTCGGCGGGACCTACGAGCAGTACTTC. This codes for CSARVGGTYEQYF.

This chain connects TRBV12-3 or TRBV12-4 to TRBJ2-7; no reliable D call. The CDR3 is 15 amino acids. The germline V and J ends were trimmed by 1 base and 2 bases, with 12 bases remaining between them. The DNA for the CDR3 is TGTGCCAGCAGTTTAGAGACTTTTCCTGCCTACGAGCAGTACTTC. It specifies CASSLETFPAYEQYF.

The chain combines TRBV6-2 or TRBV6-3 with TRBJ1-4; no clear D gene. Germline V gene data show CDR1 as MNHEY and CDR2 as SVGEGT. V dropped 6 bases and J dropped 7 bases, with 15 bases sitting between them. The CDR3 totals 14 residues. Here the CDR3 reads CASRKTAGSEKLFF. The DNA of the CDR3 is TGTGCCAGCAGGAAGACGGCGGGAAGTGAAAAACTGTTTTTT.

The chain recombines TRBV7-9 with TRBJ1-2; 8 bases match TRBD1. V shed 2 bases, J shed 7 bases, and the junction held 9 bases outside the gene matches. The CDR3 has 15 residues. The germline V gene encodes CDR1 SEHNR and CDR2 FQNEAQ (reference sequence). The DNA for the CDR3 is TGTGCCAGCAGCTTAACCGGGACAGGTGACTGTGGCTACACCTTC. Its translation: CASSLTGTGDCGYTF.

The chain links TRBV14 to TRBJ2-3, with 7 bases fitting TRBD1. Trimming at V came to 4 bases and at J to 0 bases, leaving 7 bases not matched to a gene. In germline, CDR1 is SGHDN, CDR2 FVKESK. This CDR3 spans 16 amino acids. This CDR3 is CASSLTQGLSTDTQYF. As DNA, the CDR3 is TGTGCCAGCAGCCTTACACAGGGGCTCAGCACAGATACGCAGTATTTT.

DNA for the CDR3: TGTGCCAGTAGTATCCGAGATGAGCAGTTCTTC. This translates into CASSIRDEQFF. The V gene is TRBV19, the J gene TRBJ2-1; D ambiguous. V was cut by 3 bases and J by 8 bases, with 5 bases left in between. Germline CDR1 and CDR2: LNHDA and SQIVND (reference sequence). The CDR3 has 11 residues.

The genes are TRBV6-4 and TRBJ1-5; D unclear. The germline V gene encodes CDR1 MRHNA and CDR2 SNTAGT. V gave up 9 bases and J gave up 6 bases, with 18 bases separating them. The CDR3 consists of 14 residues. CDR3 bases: TGTGCCAGTTCCCGGGAGACCGCCCTTCAGCCCCAGCATTTT. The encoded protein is CASSRETALQPQHF.

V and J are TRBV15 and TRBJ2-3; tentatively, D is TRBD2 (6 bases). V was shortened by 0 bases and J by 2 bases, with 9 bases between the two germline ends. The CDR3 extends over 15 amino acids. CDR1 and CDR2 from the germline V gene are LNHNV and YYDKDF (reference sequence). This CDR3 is CATSRDVDYTDTQYF. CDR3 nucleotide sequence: TGTGCCACCAGCAGAGATGTGGACTACACAGATACGCAGTATTTT. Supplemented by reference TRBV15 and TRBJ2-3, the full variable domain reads DAMVIQNPRYQVTQFGKPVTLSCSQTLNHNVMYWYQQKSSQAPKLLFHYYDKDFNNEADTPDNFQSRRPNTSFCFLDIRSPGLGDTAMYLCATSRDVDYTDTQYFGPGTRLTVL.

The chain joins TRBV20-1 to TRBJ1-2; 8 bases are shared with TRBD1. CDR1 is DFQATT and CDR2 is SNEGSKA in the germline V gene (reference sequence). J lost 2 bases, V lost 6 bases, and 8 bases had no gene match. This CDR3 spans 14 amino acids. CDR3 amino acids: CSASPTGGNYGYTF. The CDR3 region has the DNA TGCAGTGCCTCACCAACAGGGGGGAACTATGGCTACACCTTC.

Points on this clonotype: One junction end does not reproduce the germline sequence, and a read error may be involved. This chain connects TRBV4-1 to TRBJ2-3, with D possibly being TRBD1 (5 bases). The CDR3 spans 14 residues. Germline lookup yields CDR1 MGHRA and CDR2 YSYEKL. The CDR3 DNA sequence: TGCGCCTGCAGCCAGGCCGACAGTACAGATACGCAGTATTTT. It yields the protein CACSQADSTDTQYF.

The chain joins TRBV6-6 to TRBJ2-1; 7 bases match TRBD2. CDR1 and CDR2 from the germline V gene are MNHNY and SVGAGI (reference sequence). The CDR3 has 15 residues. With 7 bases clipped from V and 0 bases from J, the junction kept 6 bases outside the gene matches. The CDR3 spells CASKGRTSSYNEQFF. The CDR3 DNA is TGTGCCAGCAAGGGGAGGACTAGCTCCTACAATGAGCAGTTCTTC.